The T cell receptor (beta chain) described here comes from a study of OX40 agonist ivuxolimab in advanced cancers. Study-wide results and limits: Dose levels from 0.1 to 3.0 mg/kg saw CD4+ and CD8+ blood T cells expand clonally by week 6.

In the case of this clone: The target antigen is unknown.

The repertoire was sequenced with immunoSEQ multiplex PCR; TCRdb's copy has only in-frame clones and lacks some. The repertoire holds about 130,000 clones, with roughly nine tenths as singletons. The CDR3 totals 15 residues. Germline loops: CDR1 MNHNY, CDR2 SVGAGI (reference sequence). Trimming removed 2 bases at V and 0 bases at J, with 8 bases between. The sequencing here drew on CD4+ or CD8+ T cells sorted from blood, taken in a trial of the OX40 agonist ivuxolimab. The receptor's source is an adult with an advanced solid tumor such as melanoma, head and neck, liver or kidney cancer. The V and J genes are TRBV6-6 and TRBJ1-5, with a tentative D call TRBD1 (5 bases). CDR3 protein: CASSYLGTSNQPQHF. The CDR3 DNA is TGTGCCAGCAGTTACCTTGGGACTAGCAATCAGCCCCAGCATTTT.